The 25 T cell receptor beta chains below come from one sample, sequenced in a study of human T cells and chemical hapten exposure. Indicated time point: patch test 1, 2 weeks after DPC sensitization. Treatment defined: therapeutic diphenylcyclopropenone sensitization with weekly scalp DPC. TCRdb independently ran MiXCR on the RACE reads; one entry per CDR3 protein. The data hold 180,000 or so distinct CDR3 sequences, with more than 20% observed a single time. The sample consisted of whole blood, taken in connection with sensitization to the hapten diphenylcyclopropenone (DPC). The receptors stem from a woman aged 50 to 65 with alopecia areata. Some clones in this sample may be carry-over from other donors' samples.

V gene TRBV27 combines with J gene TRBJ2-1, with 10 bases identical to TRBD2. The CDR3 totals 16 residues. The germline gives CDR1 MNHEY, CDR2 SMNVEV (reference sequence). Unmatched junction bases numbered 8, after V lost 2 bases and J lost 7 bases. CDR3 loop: CASSLISSGSGNEQFF. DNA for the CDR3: TGTGCCAGCAGTTTAATTTCTAGCGGGAGCGGGAATGAGCAGTTCTTC.

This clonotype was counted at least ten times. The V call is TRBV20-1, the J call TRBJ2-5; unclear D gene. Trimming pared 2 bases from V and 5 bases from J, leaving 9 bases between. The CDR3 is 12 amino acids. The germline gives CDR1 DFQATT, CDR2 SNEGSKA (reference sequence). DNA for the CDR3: TGCAGTGCTAGATTTGGGCGGGAGACCCAGTACTTC. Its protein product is CSARFGRETQYF.

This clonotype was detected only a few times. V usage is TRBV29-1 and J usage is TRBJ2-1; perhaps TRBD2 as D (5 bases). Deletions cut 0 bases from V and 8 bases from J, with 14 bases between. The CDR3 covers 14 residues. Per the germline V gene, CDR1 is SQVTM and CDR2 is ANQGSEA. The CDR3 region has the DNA TGCAGCGTTGAAGATCGGATTGGGCGGGATGAGCAGTTCTTC. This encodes CSVEDRIGRDEQFF.

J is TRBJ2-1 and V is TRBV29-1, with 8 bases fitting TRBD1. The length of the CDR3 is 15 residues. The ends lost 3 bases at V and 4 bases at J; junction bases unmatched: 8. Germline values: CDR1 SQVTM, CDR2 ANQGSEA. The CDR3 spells CSVDRGHNVYNEQFF. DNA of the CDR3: TGCAGCGTTGACAGGGGGCATAACGTATACAATGAGCAGTTCTTC.

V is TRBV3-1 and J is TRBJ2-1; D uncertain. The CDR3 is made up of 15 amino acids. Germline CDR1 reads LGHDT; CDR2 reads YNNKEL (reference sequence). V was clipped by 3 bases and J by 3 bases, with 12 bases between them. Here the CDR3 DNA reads TGTGCCAGCAGCCAGACTGGCGGTGGCTACAATGAGCAGTTCTTC. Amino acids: CASSQTGGGYNEQFF.

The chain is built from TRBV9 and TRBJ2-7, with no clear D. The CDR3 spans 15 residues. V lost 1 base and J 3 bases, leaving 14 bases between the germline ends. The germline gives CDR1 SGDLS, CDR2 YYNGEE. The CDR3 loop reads CASSVRPDPIYEQYF. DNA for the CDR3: TGTGCCAGCAGCGTACGTCCAGACCCGATCTACGAGCAGTACTTC.

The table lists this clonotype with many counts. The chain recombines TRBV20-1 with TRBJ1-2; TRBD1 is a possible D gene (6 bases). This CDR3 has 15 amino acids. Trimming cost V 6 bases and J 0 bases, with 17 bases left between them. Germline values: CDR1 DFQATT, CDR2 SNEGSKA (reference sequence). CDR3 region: CSAQLGAYSNYGYTF. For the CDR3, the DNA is TGCAGTGCGCAACTGGGGGCATATTCTAACTATGGCTACACCTTC.

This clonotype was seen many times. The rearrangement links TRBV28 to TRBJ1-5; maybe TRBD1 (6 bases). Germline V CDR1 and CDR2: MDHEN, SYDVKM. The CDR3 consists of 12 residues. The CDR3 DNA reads TGTGCAACCGGGACAATGGGTCAGCCCCAGCATTTT. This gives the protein CATGTMGQPQHF.

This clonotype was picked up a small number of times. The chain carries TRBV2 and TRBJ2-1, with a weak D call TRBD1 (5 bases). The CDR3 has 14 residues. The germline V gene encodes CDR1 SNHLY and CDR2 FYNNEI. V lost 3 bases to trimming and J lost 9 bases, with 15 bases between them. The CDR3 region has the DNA TGTGCCAGCAGTGAGTGGGGCCCCCTGGGTGAGCAGTTCTTC. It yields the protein CASSEWGPLGEQFF.

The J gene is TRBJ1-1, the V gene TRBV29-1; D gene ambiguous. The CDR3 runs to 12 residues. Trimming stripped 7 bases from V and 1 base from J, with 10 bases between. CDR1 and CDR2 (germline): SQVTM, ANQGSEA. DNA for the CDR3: TGCAGCGCAGGAATCAGGAACACTGAAGCTTTCTTT. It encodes CSAGIRNTEAFF. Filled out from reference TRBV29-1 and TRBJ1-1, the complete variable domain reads SAVISQKPSRDICQRGTSLTIQCQVDSQVTMMFWYRQQPGQSLTLIATANQGSEATYESGFVIDKFPISRPNLTFSTLTVSNMSPEDSSIYLCSAGIRNTEAFFGQGTRLTVV.

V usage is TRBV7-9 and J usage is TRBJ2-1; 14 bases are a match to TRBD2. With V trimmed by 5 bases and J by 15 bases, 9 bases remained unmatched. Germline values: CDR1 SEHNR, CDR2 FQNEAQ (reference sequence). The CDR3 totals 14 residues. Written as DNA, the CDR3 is TGTGCCAGCAGCGCCTACGGGACTAGCGGGAGTTGGTTCTTC. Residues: CASSAYGTSGSWFF.

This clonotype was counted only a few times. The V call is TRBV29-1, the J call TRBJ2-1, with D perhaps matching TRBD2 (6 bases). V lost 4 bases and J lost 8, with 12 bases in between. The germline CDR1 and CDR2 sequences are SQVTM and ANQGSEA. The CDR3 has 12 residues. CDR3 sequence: CSVGGWRDEQFF. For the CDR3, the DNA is TGCAGCGTTGGAGGTTGGAGGGATGAGCAGTTCTTC.

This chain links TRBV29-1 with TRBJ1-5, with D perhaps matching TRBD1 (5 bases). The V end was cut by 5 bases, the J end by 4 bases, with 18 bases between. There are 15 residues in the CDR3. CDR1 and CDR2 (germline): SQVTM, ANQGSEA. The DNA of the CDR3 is TGCAGCGTTCTTGTCGGGCAGGGACCTAATCAGCCCCAGCATTTT. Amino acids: CSVLVGQGPNQPQHF.

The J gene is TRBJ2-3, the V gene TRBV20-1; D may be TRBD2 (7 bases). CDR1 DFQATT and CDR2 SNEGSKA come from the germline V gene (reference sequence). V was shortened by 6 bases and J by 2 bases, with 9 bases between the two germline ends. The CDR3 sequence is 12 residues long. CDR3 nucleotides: TGCAGTGCAGGGGGGGTCACAGATACGCAGTATTTT. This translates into CSAGGVTDTQYF.

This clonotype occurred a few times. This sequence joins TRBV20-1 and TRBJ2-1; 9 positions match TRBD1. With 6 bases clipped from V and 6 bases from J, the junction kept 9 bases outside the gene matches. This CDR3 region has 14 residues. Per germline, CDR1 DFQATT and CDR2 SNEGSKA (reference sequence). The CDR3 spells CSAEQGAGGNEQFF. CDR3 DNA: TGCAGTGCCGAACAGGGGGCCGGCGGCAATGAGCAGTTCTTC.

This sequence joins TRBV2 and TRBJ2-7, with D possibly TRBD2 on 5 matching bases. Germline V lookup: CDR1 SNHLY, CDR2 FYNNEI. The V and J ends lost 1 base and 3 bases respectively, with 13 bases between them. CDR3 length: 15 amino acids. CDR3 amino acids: CASSEGPAEIYEQYF. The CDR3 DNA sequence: TGTGCCAGCAGTGAAGGACCAGCGGAGATCTACGAGCAGTACTTC.

For the CDR3, the DNA is TGTGCCAGCACCCGAGGTGGGGATGGGGAGCAGTACTTC. Its translation is CASTRGGDGEQYF. The chain links TRBV12-3 or TRBV12-4 to TRBJ2-7; the D is unclear. V lost 7 bases and J lost 7, with 17 bases in between. This CDR3 spans 13 amino acids.

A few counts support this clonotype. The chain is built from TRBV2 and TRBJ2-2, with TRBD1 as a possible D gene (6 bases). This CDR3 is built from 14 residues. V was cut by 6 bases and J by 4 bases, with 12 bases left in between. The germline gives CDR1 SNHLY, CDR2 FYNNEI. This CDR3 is CASSQGRGTGELFF. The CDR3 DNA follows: TGTGCCAGCAGCCAGGGGAGAGGCACCGGGGAGCTGTTTTTT.

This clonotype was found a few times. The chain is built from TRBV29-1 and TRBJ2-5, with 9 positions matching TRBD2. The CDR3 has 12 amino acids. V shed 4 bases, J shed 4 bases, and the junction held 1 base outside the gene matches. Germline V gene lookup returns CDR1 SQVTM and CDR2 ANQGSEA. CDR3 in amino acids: CSVALAGETQYF. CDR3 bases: TGCAGCGTTGCACTAGCGGGAGAGACCCAGTACTTC.

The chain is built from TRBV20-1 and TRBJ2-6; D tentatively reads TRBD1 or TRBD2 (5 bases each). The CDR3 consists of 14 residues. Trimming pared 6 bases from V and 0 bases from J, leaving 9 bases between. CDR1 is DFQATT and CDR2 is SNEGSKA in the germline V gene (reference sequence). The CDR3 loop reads CSARDHSGANVLTF. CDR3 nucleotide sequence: TGCAGTGCCCGGGACCACTCTGGGGCCAACGTCCTGACTTTC.

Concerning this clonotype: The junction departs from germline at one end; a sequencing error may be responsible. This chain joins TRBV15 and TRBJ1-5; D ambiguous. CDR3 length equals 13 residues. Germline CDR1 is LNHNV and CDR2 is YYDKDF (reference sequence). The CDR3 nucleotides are TGTGCCACCAGCAGAGATCAGACCTCACAGCGGGTTTTT. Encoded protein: CATSRDQTSQRVF.

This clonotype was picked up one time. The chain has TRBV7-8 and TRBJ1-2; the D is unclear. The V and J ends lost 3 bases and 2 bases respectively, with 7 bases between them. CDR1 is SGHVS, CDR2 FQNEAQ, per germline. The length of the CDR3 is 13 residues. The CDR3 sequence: CASSLAQNYGYTF. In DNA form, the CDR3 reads TGTGCCAGCAGCTTGGCACAGAACTATGGCTACACCTTC.

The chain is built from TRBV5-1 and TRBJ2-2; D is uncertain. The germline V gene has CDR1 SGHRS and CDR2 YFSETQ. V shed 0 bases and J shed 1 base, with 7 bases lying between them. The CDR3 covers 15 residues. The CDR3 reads CASSLDPGNTGELFF. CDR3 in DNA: TGCGCCAGCAGCTTGGACCCGGGGAACACCGGGGAGCTGTTTTTT. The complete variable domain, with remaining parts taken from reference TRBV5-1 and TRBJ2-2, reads KAGVTQTPRYLIKTRGQQVTLSCSPISGHRSVSWYQQTPGQGLQFLFEYFSETQRNKGNFPGRFSGRQFSNSRSEMNVSTLELGDSALYLCASSLDPGNTGELFFGEGSRLTVL.

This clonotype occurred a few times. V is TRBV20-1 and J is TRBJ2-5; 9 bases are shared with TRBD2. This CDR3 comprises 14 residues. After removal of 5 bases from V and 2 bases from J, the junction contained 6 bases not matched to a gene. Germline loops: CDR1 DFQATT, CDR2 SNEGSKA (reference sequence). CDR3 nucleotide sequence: TGCAGTGCTTATAGCGGGAGAGGACAAGAGACCCAGTACTTC. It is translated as CSAYSGRGQETQYF.

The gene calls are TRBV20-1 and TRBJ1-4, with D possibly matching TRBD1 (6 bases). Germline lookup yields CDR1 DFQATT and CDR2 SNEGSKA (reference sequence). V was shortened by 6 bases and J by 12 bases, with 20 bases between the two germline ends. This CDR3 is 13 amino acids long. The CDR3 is CSAMGAIGEELFF. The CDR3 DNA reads TGCAGTGCCATGGGGGCTATCGGGGAAGAACTGTTTTTT.